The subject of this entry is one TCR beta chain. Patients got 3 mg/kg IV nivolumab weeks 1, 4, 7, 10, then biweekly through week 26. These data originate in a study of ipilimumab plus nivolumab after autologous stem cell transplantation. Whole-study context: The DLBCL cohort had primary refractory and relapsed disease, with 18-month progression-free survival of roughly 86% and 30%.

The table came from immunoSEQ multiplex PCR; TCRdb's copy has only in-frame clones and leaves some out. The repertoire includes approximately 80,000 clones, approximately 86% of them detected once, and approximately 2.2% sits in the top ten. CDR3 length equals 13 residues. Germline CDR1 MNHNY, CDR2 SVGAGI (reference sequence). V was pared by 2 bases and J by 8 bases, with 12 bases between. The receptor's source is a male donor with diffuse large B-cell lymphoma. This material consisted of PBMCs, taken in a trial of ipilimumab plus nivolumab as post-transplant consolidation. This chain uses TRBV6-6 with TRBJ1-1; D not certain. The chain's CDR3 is CASSYVGGSEAFF. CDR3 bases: TGTGCCAGCAGTTACGTGGGAGGGTCCGAAGCTTTCTTT.